This T cell receptor beta chain was identified in a study of a mutant IDH1 vaccine in newly diagnosed glioma. Clones were sequenced by immunoSEQ multiplex PCR, and TCRdb holds only the in-frame ones, with some missing. The sample includes around 85,000 clones, 65% to 90% of them seen just once. As to time point: week 23, last vaccination. One vaccine dose held 300 ug of mutant IDH1 20-mer peptide and came with topical imiquimod. About this clone: The antigen is unknown.

Germline loops: CDR1 KGHSH, CDR2 LQKENI. CDR3 length equals 14 residues. V was pared by 3 bases and J by 3 bases, with 12 bases between. The sample in question was PBMCs, obtained from a glioma patient whose treatment included an IDH1 peptide vaccine. The chain has TRBV18 and TRBJ2-7; a possible D gene is TRBD1 (5 bases). The TCR comes from a man aged 25 to 40 with glioma. Some clones in this sample may be carry-over from other donors' samples. The CDR3 loop is CASSPTTVDYEQYF. The CDR3 nucleotides are TGTGCCAGCTCACCGACGACAGTAGACTACGAGCAGTACTTC.